The clone carrying this TCR beta chain was detected ten times or more. Trimming removed 3 bases from V and 0 bases from J, with 6 bases in between. In germline, CDR1 is SQVTM, CDR2 ANQGSEA. The CDR3 runs 13 residues. This sample is drawn from a study of identical twins. TCRdb called the 5' RACE reads again in MiXCR, with one record for every CDR3 protein. The table has 200,000 to 250,000 distinct CDR3 sequences, over 9.5% seen once. The origin of this receptor is a man aged 50 to 60 in good health. Input material: memory T cells sorted from blood. The V gene is TRBV29-1, the J gene TRBJ1-5; D gene uncertain. CDR3 region: CSVEENSNQPQHF. CDR3 DNA: TGCAGCGTTGAGGAAAATAGCAATCAGCCCCAGCATTTT.